The clone carrying this T cell receptor (beta chain) was seen a single time. The target antigen is unknown. Patients selected for sequencing had displayed CD8+CD57+ cell expansion by flow cytometry. As a group, the patients uniformly had severe acquired aplastic anemia. These data belong to a study of CD8+CD57+ T cells in acquired aplastic anemia. Investigators profiled TCR beta VDJ and CDR3 from genomic DNA template. TCRdb ran MiXCR on the reads and lists one entry per CDR3 protein. The profile shows some 170,000 distinct CDR3 sequences, roughly 65% of them singletons. Study observations and caveats: Patients had around 30 CD8+ CDR3 sequences in common with controls (the shared set).

The V gene lost 4 bases and the J gene lost 7 bases, with 18 bases spanning the gap. Germline V CDR1 and CDR2: SGDLS, YYNGEE. CDR3 length: 16 amino acids. The chain combines TRBV9 with TRBJ1-6, with D possibly being TRBD1 (5 bases). The source material was sorted CD4+, CD8+, or CD8+CD57+ T cells (not recorded which) from PBMCs. The TCR comes from a human donor with aplastic anemia. Here the CDR3 DNA reads TGTGCCAGCAGCACAGGACCCGGGGGAAGCAATTCACCCCTCCACTTT. Its translation: CASSTGPGGSNSPLHF. The entire variable domain, with the rest obtained from reference TRBV9 and TRBJ1-6, is as follows: DSGVTQTPKHLITATGQRVTLRCSPRSGDLSVYWYQQSLDQGLQFLIQYYNGEERAKGNILERFSAQQFPDLHSELNLSSLELGDSALYFCASSTGPGGSNSPLHFGNGTRLTVT.